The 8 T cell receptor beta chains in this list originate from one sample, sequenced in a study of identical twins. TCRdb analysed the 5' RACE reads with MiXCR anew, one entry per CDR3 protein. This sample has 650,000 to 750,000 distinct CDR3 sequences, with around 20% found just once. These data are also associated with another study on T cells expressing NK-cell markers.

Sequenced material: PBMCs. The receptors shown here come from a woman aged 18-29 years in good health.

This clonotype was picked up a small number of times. The chain's CDR3 is CSAPAGKTYNEQFF. The CDR3, as DNA: TGCAGTGCCCCAGCAGGGAAGACCTACAATGAGCAGTTCTTC. The chain is built from TRBV20-1 and TRBJ2-1; weak D call: TRBD1 (5 bases). Germline V CDR1 and CDR2: DFQATT, SNEGSKA (reference sequence). Trimming cost V 6 bases and J 2 bases, with 14 bases left between them. CDR3 length: 14 residues.

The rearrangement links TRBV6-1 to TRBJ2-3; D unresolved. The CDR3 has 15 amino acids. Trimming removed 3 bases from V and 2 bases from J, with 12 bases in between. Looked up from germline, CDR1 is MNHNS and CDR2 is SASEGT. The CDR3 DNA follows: TGTGCCAGCAGTGAGCGTGACCGCAACACAGATACGCAGTATTTT. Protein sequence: CASSERDRNTDTQYF.

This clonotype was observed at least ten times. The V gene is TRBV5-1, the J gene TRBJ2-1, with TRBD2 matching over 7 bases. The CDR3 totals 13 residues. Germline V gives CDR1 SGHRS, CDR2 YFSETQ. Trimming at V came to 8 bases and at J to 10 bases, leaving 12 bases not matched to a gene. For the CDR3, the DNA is TGCGCCAGTAGCCCGGACGGGGAGGGGGAGCAGTTCTTC. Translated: CASSPDGEGEQFF.

The CDR3 loop is CASSLDIRGLEQYF. The CDR3 DNA follows: TGTGCCAGCAGCTTAGACATTAGAGGGCTCGAGCAGTACTTC. This chain connects TRBV5-6 to TRBJ2-7; a weak D match, TRBD2 (5 bases). Trimming took off 2 bases at V and 6 bases at J, with 15 bases between the two ends. Germline CDR1 is SGHDT and CDR2 is YYEEEE. The CDR3 totals 14 residues.

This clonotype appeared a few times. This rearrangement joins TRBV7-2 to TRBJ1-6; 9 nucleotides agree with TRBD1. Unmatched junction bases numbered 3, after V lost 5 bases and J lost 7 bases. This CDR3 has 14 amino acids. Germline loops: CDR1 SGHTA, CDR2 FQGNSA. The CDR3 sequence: CASSRGQGNSPLHF. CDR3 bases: TGTGCCAGCAGCCGGGGACAGGGCAATTCACCCCTCCACTTT.

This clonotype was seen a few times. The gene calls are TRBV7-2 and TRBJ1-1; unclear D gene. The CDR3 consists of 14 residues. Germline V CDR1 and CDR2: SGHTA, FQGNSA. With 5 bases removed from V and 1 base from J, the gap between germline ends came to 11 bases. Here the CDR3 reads CASSEQRGNTEAFF. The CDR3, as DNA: TGTGCCAGCAGCGAACAGCGGGGGAACACTGAAGCTTTCTTT.

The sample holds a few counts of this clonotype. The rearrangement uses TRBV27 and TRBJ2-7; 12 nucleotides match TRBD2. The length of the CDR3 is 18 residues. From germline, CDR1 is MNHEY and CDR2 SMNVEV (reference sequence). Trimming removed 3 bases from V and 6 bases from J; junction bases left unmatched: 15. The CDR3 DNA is TGTGCCAGCAGTTTCTCCGTACCCCCTAGCGGGAGGGCCGGCGAGCAGTACTTC. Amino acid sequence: CASSFSVPPSGRAGEQYF.

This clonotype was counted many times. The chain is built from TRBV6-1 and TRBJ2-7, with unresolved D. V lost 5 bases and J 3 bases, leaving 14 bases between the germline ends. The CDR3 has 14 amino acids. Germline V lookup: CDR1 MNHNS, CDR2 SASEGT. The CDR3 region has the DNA TGTGCCAGCAGTACAAGAGCCAAAAACTACGAGCAGTACTTC. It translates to CASSTRAKNYEQYF.